This T cell receptor (beta chain) was recovered during a study of blood T cell repertoires in COVID-19. In the study overall: COVID-19 samples, acute and convalescent, were from the United States, Italy and Spain. PBMCs, B-cell-depleted T cells, or T cells were the source of the cDNA or gDNA that made up the material.

Authors' analysis steps: The assay estimated nucleated cells by amplifying reference gene primers. Some clones are missing from TCRdb's copy, which holds only in-frame ones; the method was immunoSEQ multiplex PCR. That table furnishes V, J and clone size, whereas the DNA furnished D and trimming. The data show 200,000 to 250,000 clones, with 80% to 90% seen just once and roughly 14% held by the top ten. In assigning cohorts, the study relied on participant-reported clinical history. The sequencing input was PBMCs or T cells enriched from blood (not recorded which). The TCR comes from a woman in her 50s with acute COVID-19.

This chain's CDR3 is CASSFLFLAGGRDTQYF. As DNA, the CDR3 is TGTGCCAGCAGTTTTCTTTTCCTAGCGGGAGGGCGTGATACGCAGTATTTT. The V call is TRBV27, the J call TRBJ2-3; 12 nucleotides match TRBD2. There are 17 residues in the CDR3. The germline gives CDR1 MNHEY, CDR2 SMNVEV (reference sequence). Trimming cost V 3 bases and J 6 bases; bases outside gene matches: 10.